Listed below are T cell receptor beta chains from one sample, sequenced in a study of a mutant IDH1 vaccine in newly diagnosed glioma. Assay: immunoSEQ multiplex PCR; the TCRdb copy retains only in-frame clones and omits some. The sample lists over 45,000 clones, more than 85% occurring once. Specimen: PBMCs, collected from a glioma patient treated with radiotherapy, temozolomide or both. The source is a man aged 50-60 years with glioma. Both conserved end residues are part of each CDR3.

v_gene: TRBV7-7; j_gene: TRBJ2-5; CDR3aa: CASSLAGGYSEETQYF
v_gene: TRBV28; j_gene: TRBJ1-3; CDR3aa: CASSPTGSGNTIYF
v_gene: TRBV19; j_gene: TRBJ2-4; CDR3aa: CASSLGTNLAKNIQYF
v_gene: TRBV6-5; j_gene: TRBJ1-1; CDR3aa: CASSGQGAGDTEAFF
v_gene: TRBV4-1; j_gene: TRBJ1-2; CDR3aa: CASSQGPYGYTF
v_gene: TRBV9; j_gene: TRBJ2-3; CDR3aa: CASSGGGADTQYF
v_gene: TRBV5-1; j_gene: TRBJ1-5; CDR3aa: CASSLWHDQPQHF
v_gene: TRBV11-2; j_gene: TRBJ1-4; CDR3aa: CASSTSPGTGWDEKLFF
v_gene: TRBV30; j_gene: TRBJ2-1; CDR3aa: CAWRRLGSGSYNEQFF
v_gene: TRBV29-1; j_gene: TRBJ2-5; CDR3aa: CSVEDLETQYF
v_gene: TRBV9; j_gene: TRBJ2-7; CDR3aa: CASSPGLEQYF
v_gene: TRBV21-1; j_gene: TRBJ1-1; CDR3aa: CASWDWAEAFF
v_gene: TRBV30; j_gene: TRBJ1-1; CDR3aa: CAWSVGLNTEAFF
v_gene: TRBV28; j_gene: TRBJ1-5; CDR3aa: CASSADSNQPQHF
v_gene: TRBV9; j_gene: TRBJ1-2; CDR3aa: CASSLGGSGYTF
v_gene: TRBV5-5; j_gene: TRBJ2-4; CDR3aa: CASSPDQGKNIQYF
v_gene: TRBV7-9; j_gene: TRBJ2-7; CDR3aa: CASSDSRGQYF
v_gene: TRBV2; j_gene: TRBJ2-4; CDR3aa: CASMQENIQYF
v_gene: TRBV30; j_gene: TRBJ2-7; CDR3aa: CAWSGVQGASVYEQYF
v_gene: TRBV6-1; j_gene: TRBJ2-7; CDR3aa: CASSDPSQIGSEQYF
v_gene: TRBV4-1; j_gene: TRBJ2-7; CDR3aa: CASSQEQGGGYEQYF
v_gene: TRBV2; j_gene: TRBJ1-1; CDR3aa: CASTRDSPEAFF
v_gene: TRBV2; j_gene: TRBJ2-3; CDR3aa: CAMPPTGDTDTQYF
v_gene: TRBV4-2; j_gene: TRBJ2-1; CDR3aa: CASSQDRSGSGYNEQFF
v_gene: TRBV2; j_gene: TRBJ1-5; CDR3aa: CASSDRGIGQPQHF
v_gene: TRBV6-5; j_gene: TRBJ2-7; CDR3aa: CASSYSTSGKNYEQYF
v_gene: TRBV10-2; j_gene: TRBJ1-5; CDR3aa: CASSEYTGSNQPQHF
v_gene: TRBV4-3; j_gene: TRBJ2-2; CDR3aa: CASSQDPAGGQTGELFF
v_gene: TRBV6-1; j_gene: TRBJ2-5; CDR3aa: CASSGQHLFGETQYF
v_gene: TRBV4-1; j_gene: TRBJ1-2; CDR3aa: CASSQGGFGGTNYGYTF
v_gene: TRBV30; j_gene: TRBJ1-3; CDR3aa: CAWSVSDRLTIYF
v_gene: TRBV7-2; j_gene: TRBJ2-5; CDR3aa: CASSFAGTRETQYF
v_gene: TRBV28; j_gene: TRBJ1-3; CDR3aa: CASSLVRLSSGNTIYF
v_gene: TRBV27; j_gene: TRBJ2-2; CDR3aa: CASSGTGIFGAGELFF
v_gene: TRBV28; j_gene: TRBJ1-1; CDR3aa: CASSQTGTGRYTEAFF
v_gene: TRBV7-8; j_gene: TRBJ2-5; CDR3aa: CASSLGGKATQYF
v_gene: TRBV28; j_gene: TRBJ2-3; CDR3aa: CASSTPLGLADTDTQYF
v_gene: TRBV5-3; j_gene: TRBJ2-1; CDR3aa: CARMPGTRRYNEQFF